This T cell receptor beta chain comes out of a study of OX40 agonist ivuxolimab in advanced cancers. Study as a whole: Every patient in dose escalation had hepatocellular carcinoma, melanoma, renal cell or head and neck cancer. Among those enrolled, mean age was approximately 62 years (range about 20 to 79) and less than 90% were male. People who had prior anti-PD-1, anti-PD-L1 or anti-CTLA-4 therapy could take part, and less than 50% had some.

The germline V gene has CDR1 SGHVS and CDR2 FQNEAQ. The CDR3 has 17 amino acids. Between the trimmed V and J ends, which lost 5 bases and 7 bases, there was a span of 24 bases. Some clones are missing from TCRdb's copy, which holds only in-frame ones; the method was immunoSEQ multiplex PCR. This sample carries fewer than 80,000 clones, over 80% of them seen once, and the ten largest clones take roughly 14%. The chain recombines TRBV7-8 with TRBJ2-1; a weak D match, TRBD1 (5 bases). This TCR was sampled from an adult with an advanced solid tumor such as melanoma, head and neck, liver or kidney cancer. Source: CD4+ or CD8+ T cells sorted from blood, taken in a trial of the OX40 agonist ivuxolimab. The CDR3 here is CASSPMPVGVLRNEQFF. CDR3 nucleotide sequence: TGTGCCAGCAGCCCCATGCCGGTAGGGGTTCTAAGGAATGAGCAGTTCTTC.